Given below is one T cell receptor beta chain in context. Sequencing was performed with immunoSEQ multiplex PCR; in TCRdb, only in-frame clones are kept and a portion is missing. In the table there are over 150,000 clones, 96% of which are singletons. This specimen comes from a study of control samples from healthy donors and cancer patients. The germline V and J ends were trimmed by 2 bases and 8 bases, with 16 bases remaining between them. The CDR3 loop spans 16 amino acids. The germline gives CDR1 MNHEY, CDR2 SMNVEV (reference sequence). The sequence was obtained from a woman aged 25-40 years in good health. The sequencing sample was made of blood. The chain has TRBV27 and TRBJ1-6, with D perhaps matching TRBD1 (5 bases). This CDR3 reads CASSLGDSQSDSPLHF. In DNA form, the CDR3 reads TGTGCCAGCAGTTTAGGGGACTCCCAATCGGATTCACCCCTCCACTTT.